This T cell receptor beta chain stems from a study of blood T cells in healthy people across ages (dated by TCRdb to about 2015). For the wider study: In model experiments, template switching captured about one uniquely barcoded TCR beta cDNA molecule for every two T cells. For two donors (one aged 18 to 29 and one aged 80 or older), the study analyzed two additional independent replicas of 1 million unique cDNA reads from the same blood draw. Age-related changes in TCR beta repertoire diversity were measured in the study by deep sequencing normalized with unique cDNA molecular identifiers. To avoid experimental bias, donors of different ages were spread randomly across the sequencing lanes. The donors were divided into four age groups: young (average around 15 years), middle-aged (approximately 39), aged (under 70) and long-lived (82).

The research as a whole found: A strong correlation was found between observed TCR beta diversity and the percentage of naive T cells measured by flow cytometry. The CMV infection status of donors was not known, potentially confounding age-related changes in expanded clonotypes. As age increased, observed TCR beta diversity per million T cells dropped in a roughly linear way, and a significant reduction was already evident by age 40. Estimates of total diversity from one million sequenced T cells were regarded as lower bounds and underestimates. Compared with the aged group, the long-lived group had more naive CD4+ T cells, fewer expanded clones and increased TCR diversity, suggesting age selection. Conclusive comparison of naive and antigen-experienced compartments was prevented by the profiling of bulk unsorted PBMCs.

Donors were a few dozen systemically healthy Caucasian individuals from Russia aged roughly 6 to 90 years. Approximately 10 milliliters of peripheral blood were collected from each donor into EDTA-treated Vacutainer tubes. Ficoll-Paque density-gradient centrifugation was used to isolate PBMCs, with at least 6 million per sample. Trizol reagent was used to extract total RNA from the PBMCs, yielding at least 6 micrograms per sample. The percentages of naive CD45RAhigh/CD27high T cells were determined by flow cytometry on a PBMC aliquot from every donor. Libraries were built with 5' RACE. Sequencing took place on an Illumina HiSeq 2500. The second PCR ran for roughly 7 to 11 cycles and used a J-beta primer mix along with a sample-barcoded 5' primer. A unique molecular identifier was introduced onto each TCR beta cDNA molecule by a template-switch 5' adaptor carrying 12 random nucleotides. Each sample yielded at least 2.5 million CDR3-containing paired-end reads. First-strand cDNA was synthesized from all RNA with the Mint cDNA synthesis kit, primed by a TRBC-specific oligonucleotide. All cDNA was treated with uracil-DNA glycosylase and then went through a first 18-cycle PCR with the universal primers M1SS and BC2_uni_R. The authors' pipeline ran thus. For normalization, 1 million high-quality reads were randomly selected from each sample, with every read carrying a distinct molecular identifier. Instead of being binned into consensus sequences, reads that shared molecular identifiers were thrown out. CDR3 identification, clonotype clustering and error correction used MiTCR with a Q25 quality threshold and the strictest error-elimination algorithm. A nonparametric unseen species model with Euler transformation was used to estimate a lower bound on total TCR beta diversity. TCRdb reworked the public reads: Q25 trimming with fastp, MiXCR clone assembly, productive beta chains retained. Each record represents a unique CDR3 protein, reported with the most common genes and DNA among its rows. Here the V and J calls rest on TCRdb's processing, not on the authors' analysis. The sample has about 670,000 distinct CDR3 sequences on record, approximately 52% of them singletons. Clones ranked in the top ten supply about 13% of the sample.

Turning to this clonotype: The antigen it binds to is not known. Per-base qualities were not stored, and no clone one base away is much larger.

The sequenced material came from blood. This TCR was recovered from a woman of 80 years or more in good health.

The sequence in DNA is TGTGCCAGCAGCCCCAGGAGTAGACTAGCGGGAGGGGCCTACAATGAGCAGTTCTTC. The encoded protein is CASSPRSRLAGGAYNEQFF. The V gene is TRBV3-1 and the J gene is TRBJ2-1; 14 bases in between match TRBD2. CDR1 and CDR2 (LGHDT, YNNKEL) derive from the germline V gene (reference sequence). Measured from the cysteine to the phenylalanine, the CDR3 is 19 residues long. Only CDR3 DNA is held: 57 bases, read in frame from base 1. Ends trimmed: V by 4 bases, J by 2 bases; bases unmatched to a gene: 10.